This T cell receptor (beta chain) originates from a study of T cell responses to AZD1222 COVID-19 vaccine. Study background: Second-dose timings of about 4 or about 12 weeks were pooled. Study findings and constraints: Donors, mostly white British, included more females; clonal diversity was possibly underestimated.

Generated by immunoSEQ multiplex PCR, the TCRdb table keeps only in-frame clones and is missing some. In the table there are 99,000 or so clones, roughly 93% of which are singletons. A note on this clone: Its specificity is not known.

CDR3 length: 14 amino acids. The germline gives CDR1 LNHDA, CDR2 SQIVND (reference sequence). The V gene end was trimmed by 6 bases and the J gene end by 6 bases; junction bases not matched to a gene: 5. The chain employs TRBV19 and TRBJ1-6; 7 bases align to TRBD1. The sample in question was peripheral blood, obtained on day 0 of AZD1222 vaccination. The sequence was obtained from an adult in good health. The CDR3 protein is CASRETGANSPLHF. Here the CDR3 DNA reads TGTGCCAGTAGGGAAACAGGGGCTAATTCACCCCTCCACTTT.